The 3 T cell receptor beta chains below come from one sample, sequenced in a study of blood T cell repertoires in COVID-19. Profiling relied on immunoSEQ multiplex PCR, and the TCRdb table lists in-frame clones only, not all of them. This sample yields fewer than 700,000 clones, of which less than 90% are seen a single time; less than 9.5% belongs to the top ten. Source material: peripheral blood. These receptors all stem from a woman between 50 and 59 years old with COVID-19, enrolled during active disease.

This clone was seen only once. The genes are TRBV10-1 and TRBJ2-1, with TRBD2 identical over 8 bases. Germline values: CDR1 WNHNN, CDR2 SYGVQD (reference sequence). The CDR3 has 14 residues. V lost 10 bases, J lost 8 bases, and 13 bases stayed unmatched. The DNA of the CDR3 is TGCGCCACCTCCGTAGAGACTAGCGCGGATGAGCAGTTCTTC. Amino acid sequence: CATSVETSADEQFF.

This clone was picked up one time. The V and J genes are TRBV24-1 and TRBJ2-3, with 10 positions matching TRBD2. From germline, CDR1 is KGHDR and CDR2 SFDVKD. J lost 5 bases, V lost 4 bases, and 8 bases had no gene match. The CDR3 runs 16 residues. The CDR3 nucleotides are TGTGCCACCAGTGACCTTAGCGGGGGGAGTTTAGATACGCAGTATTTT. It encodes CATSDLSGGSLDTQYF.

The chain couples TRBV10-2 to TRBJ1-1; the match to TRBD1 covers 7 bases. CDR1 and CDR2 (germline): WSHSY, SAAADI. The CDR3 contains 13 residues. V lost 6 bases, J lost 1 base, and 2 bases stayed unmatched. CDR3 nucleotide sequence: TGCGCCAGCAGGAGGGGGCAGAACACTGAAGCTTTCTTT. Its protein product is CASRRGQNTEAFF.